Shown below are 12 T cell receptor beta chains from a single sample sequenced in a study of CD8 T cells in cerebrospinal fluid in Alzheimer's disease. TCRdb re-called the 10x single-cell sequencing reads and catalogs CDR3 proteins one per entry, DNA excluded. The sample table sets out roughly 1,400 distinct CDR3 sequences. The sequencing input was cerebrospinal fluid. The receptors here all came from a human donor in good health.

This clonotype is identified as medium-sized from frequency. The V and J genes are TRBV5-1 and TRBJ2-2; TCRdb gives TRBD2 as the D gene, but with no DNA this cannot be confirmed. CDR1 is SGHRS and CDR2 is YFSETQ in the germline V gene. The CDR3 runs to 15 residues. The CDR3 protein is CASSLRTSGAGELFF.

By frequency, this clonotype registers medium-sized. The genes are TRBV7-9 and TRBJ2-7. CDR3 length equals 12 residues. Germline V lookup: CDR1 SEHNR, CDR2 FQNEAQ (reference sequence). The CDR3 is CASSPYGREGYF.

This clonotype registers medium-sized (0.01 to 0.1%) by frequency. The chain links TRBV25-1 to TRBJ2-5; TCRdb names TRBD1, which stays unverified in the absence of DNA. The CDR3 spans 14 residues. The V gene's germline CDR1 is MGHDK and CDR2 SYGVNS. The CDR3: CASSELGQGGAQYF.

This clonotype is identified as medium-sized from frequency. The chain uses TRBV20-1 and TRBJ2-5; TCRdb designates TRBD1, a call that cannot be tested without DNA. Looked up from germline, CDR1 is DFQATT and CDR2 is SNEGSKA (reference sequence). The CDR3 contains 15 residues. The CDR3 loop reads CSATGQGDGIETQYF.

This clonotype is deemed medium-sized by its frequency. The genes are TRBV24-1 and TRBJ2-1; TCRdb indicates TRBD1, and absent DNA this call remains unverified. Germline-derived CDR1 and CDR2 are KGHDR and SFDVKD. The CDR3 covers 14 residues. This CDR3 is CATSDWTGLNEQFF.

The chain is built from TRBV2 and TRBJ1-6; the TRBD1 assignment by TCRdb is unverifiable without DNA. Germline loops: CDR1 SNHLY, CDR2 FYNNEI. The CDR3 spans 14 residues. The CDR3 region is CAAAWDSLNSPLHF.

This clonotype ranks as medium-sized in terms of frequency. The CDR3: CASSIQGGDTDTQYF. The chain recombines TRBV18 with TRBJ2-3; TCRdb selects TRBD1, and the lack of DNA leaves this call unchecked. CDR3 length: 15 residues. Looked up from germline, CDR1 is KGHSH and CDR2 is LQKENI.

V is TRBV4-2 and J is TRBJ2-7; TCRdb picks TRBD2, but there is no DNA to check that call. This CDR3 spans 15 amino acids. The germline V gene has CDR1 LGHNA and CDR2 YNFKEQ. This CDR3 is CASSQYSPGSYEQYF.

This clonotype is identified as medium-sized from frequency. The V call is TRBV3-1, the J call TRBJ1-5. CDR1 is LGHDT, CDR2 YNNKEL, per germline (reference sequence). This CDR3 has 14 amino acids. This CDR3 is CASSQELGDQPQHF.

Frequency places this clonotype as large. V and J are TRBV11-2 and TRBJ2-7; TCRdb proposes TRBD2, but this gene call is untestable without DNA. The CDR3 sequence is 15 residues long. Germline CDR1 reads SGHAT; CDR2 reads FQNNGV. The CDR3: CASSPGLPRLNEQYF.

The gene calls are TRBV19 and TRBJ1-4. Germline lookup yields CDR1 LNHDA and CDR2 SQIVND (reference sequence). This CDR3 has 14 amino acids. This CDR3 reads CASSMDNRGEKLFF.

V gene TRBV6-2 or TRBV6-3 combines with J gene TRBJ1-6; without DNA, the TCRdb call of TRBD1 cannot be checked. Germline CDR1 and CDR2: MNHEY and SVGEGT. The CDR3 spans 14 residues. CDR3 sequence reads: CASSLTGQNSPLHF.